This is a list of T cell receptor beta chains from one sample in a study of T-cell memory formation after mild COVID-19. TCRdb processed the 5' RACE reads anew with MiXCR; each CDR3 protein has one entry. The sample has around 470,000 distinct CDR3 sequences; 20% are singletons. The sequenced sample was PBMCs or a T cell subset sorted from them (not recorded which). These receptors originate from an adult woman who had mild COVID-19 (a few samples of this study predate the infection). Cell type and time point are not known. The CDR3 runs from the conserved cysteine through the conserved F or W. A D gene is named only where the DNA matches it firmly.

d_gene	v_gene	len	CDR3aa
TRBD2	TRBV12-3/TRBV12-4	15	CASRNLAGAYNEQFF
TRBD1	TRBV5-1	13	CASTRTGGTEAFF
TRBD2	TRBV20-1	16	CSVRVAGASSSYEQYF
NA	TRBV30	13	CAWEDGGLDTQYF
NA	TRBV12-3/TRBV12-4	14	CASSSSGAHQPQHF
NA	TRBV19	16	CASSTLSHGPTYEQYF
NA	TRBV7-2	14	CASSPARGQYPLHF
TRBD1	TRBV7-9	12	CASSSLTGPNTF
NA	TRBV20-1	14	CSARRRGPQETQYF
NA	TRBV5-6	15	CASSFGATSSYEQYF
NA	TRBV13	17	CASSLGGLTGFNTEAFF
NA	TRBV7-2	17	CASSSRDSRARLYGYTF
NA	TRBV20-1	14	CSARDFSEREGYTF
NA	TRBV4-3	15	CASSPLQGGNYGYTF
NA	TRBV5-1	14	CASSLDISNTEAFF
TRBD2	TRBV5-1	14	CASSLSGGIDEQFF
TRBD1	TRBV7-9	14	CASSLGGGGNTIYF
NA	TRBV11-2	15	CASLWSGGGTGELFF
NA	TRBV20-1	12	CSAWRVAEKLFF
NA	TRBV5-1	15	CASSFSPPTNTEAFF
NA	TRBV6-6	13	CASRGLFNEKLFF
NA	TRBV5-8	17	CASSLHPTGTPMDTQYF
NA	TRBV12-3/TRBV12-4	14	CASSRQVSNTEAFF
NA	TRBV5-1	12	CASSSGAYGYTF
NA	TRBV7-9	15	CASSLFDGPGDTQYF
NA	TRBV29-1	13	CSVEDQAGGGYTF
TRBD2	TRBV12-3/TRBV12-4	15	CASSRLAGGPGEQFF
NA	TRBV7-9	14	CASSFGRESRSQFF
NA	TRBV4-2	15	CASSQDATYNSPLHF
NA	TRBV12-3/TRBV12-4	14	CASSLNLQSETQYF
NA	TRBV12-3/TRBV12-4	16	CASSFYGAVDRDEQFF
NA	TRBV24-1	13	CATSASWDPEQFF
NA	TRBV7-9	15	CASSLADVYTGELFF
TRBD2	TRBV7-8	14	CASRLGGSWYEQYF
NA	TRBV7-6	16	CASSPLAGSSYNEQFF
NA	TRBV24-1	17	CATSEDSPYLNTGELFF
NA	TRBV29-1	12	CSTWTANQPQHF
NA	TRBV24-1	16	CATAAGRRGGTGELFF
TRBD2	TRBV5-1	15	CATTRGGRADNAQFF
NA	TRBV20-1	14	CSAVDRSMNTEAFF
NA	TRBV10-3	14	CAISDASNPYEQYF
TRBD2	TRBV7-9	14	CASSPRETSDEQYF
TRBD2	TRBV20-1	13	CSAHSGIGYEQYF
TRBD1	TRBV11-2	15	CASSSAGTGREKLFF
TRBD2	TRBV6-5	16	CASSYKTSGNTGELFF
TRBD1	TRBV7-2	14	CARVGQGVYNEQFF
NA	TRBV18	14	CASSLPGAQETQYF
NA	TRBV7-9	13	CASSLIRGTEAFF
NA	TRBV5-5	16	CASSSVARSTQETQYF
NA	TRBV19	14	CASSISASENIQYF